Listed below are T cell receptor beta chains from one sample, sequenced in a study of cytomegalovirus exposure and HLA in healthy donors. Repertoires were generated with immunoSEQ multiplex PCR, while TCRdb's copy carries only in-frame clones and drops some. The repertoire has 100,000 to 150,000 clones, approximately 74% of them found once; the top ten carry 5.5% to 8%. Sequencing input: PBMCs. These receptors all come from a male donor in good health and CMV-seronegative. Both conserved end residues are part of each CDR3. D genes are given only for firm matches. A clone size is listed for some rows: how often the clone was seen (once, few, many), or a class if it is expanded.

V	size	D	J	DNA	CDR3
TRBV19	-	TRBD2	TRBJ2-1	TGTGCCAGTAGTATAAATTCGGGGACTAGCTCCTACAATGAGCAGTTCTTC	CASSINSGTSSYNEQFF
TRBV28	-	-	TRBJ2-3	TGTGCCAGCAGTTTAACAGGTGGGACAGATACGCAGTATTTT	CASSLTGGTDTQYF
TRBV10-3	-	-	TRBJ1-4	TGTGCCATCAGTGAGTCGGTTTCAGGGTCTGGCGAAAAACTGTTTTTT	CAISESVSGSGEKLFF
TRBV30	few	-	TRBJ1-1	TGTGCCTGGAGTGTACGGGGGGGGAAAGCTTTCTTT	CAWSVRGGKAFF
TRBV11-2	-	-	TRBJ1-1	TGTGCCAGCAGCTTAGTCGCCGGGACTGAAGCTTTCTTT	CASSLVAGTEAFF
TRBV5-1	-	-	TRBJ2-7	TGCGCCAGCAGCTTGTTTGGGGGCCCCACCTACGAGCAGTACTTC	CASSLFGGPTYEQYF
TRBV14	-	TRBD2	TRBJ2-2	TGTGCCAGCAGTCGACTAGCGGGGAAGTTTCGGAACACCGGGGAGCTGTTTTTT	CASSRLAGKFRNTGELFF
TRBV6-6	-	-	TRBJ2-2	TGTGCCAGCAGTCCCCTGGCGGGGTCGAACACCGGGGAGCTGTTTTTT	CASSPLAGSNTGELFF
TRBV7-2	-	-	TRBJ1-2	TGTGCCAGCAGCGGCAGAGGTTCACCCTATGGCTACACCTTC	CASSGRGSPYGYTF
TRBV9	-	TRBD2	TRBJ2-3	TGTGCCAGCAGCCCCACTGGGACTAGTGGCACAGATACGCAGTATTTT	CASSPTGTSGTDTQYF
TRBV13	few	-	TRBJ1-6	TGTGCCAGCAGCTTAGGCCTCGGAGGGATCGGGAATTCACCCCTCCACTTT	CASSLGLGGIGNSPLHF
TRBV6-1	-	TRBD1	TRBJ1-4	TGTGCCAGCAGTGGGGTGACAGGGGGTTATGAAAAACTGTTTTTT	CASSGVTGGYEKLFF
TRBV27	-	TRBD1	TRBJ1-4	TGTGCCAGCAGCTCGGACAGGGCATATCGGAATAATGAAAAACTGTTTTTT	CASSSDRAYRNNEKLFF
TRBV19	-	TRBD2	TRBJ2-2	TGTGCCAGTTCGTGGACTAGCGGGGCGAACACCGGGGAGCTGTTTTTT	CASSWTSGANTGELFF
TRBV27	-	-	TRBJ1-5	TGTGCCAGCAGCCGAGTCTATAGCAATCAGCCCCAGCATTTT	CASSRVYSNQPQHF
TRBV28	-	-	TRBJ2-3	TGTGCCAGCAGCCAGACGGGAGTCACAGATACGCAGTATTTT	CASSQTGVTDTQYF
TRBV28	-	-	TRBJ2-5	TGTGCCAGCAGTTCAGACCGACTACAAGAGACCCAGTACTTC	CASSSDRLQETQYF
TRBV14	once	-	TRBJ2-6	TGTGCCAGCAGCCCGAGGCAGGGGTCCTCTGGGGCCAACGTCCTGACTTTC	CASSPRQGSSGANVLTF
TRBV15	few	-	TRBJ2-5	TGTGCCACCAGCAGGGAGGGCCGGGTAATCGGCCAAGAGACCCAGTACTTC	CATSREGRVIGQETQYF
TRBV4-1	-	TRBD2	TRBJ2-1	TGCGCCAGCAGCCAAGTACCCCTAGCGGGGGGCCCCAATGAGCAGTTCTTC	CASSQVPLAGGPNEQFF
TRBV5-4	-	-	TRBJ2-1	TGTGCCAGCAGCGGGGGGGCGTACTATGAGCAGTTCTTC	CASSGGAYYEQFF
TRBV4-3	-	-	TRBJ2-1	TGCGCCAGCAGCCAGTTCACAGGCTCCTACAATGAGCAGTTCTTC	CASSQFTGSYNEQFF
TRBV6-5	-	-	TRBJ1-3	TGTGCCAGCAGTCCTACAGGGTCTGGAAACACCATATATTTT	CASSPTGSGNTIYF
TRBV27	-	-	TRBJ2-3	TGTGCCAGCAGTGGGCGCCTGGATACGCAGTATTTT	CASSGRLDTQYF
TRBV19	-	-	TRBJ2-7	TGTGCCAGTAGTATAGTAGGGACTCAGAGCTCCTACGAGCAGTACTTC	CASSIVGTQSSYEQYF
TRBV27	-	TRBD1	TRBJ2-7	TGTGCCAGCAGACGGACAGGTTACAACGAGCAGTACTTC	CASRRTGYNEQYF
TRBV6-1	-	-	TRBJ2-4	TGTGCCAGCAGTGAAGTGGCCGGCGGAGGAGGAAACATTCAGTACTTC	CASSEVAGGGGNIQYF
TRBV7-6	-	-	TRBJ2-2	TGTGCCAGCAGCTTAGTTGGCCTACCCGGGACCGGGGAGCTGTTTTTT	CASSLVGLPGTGELFF
TRBV7-9	-	TRBD1	TRBJ2-7	TGTGCCAGCAGCACCCCATCCCGGGTTTACAGGGGGACCCACGAGCAGTACTTC	CASSTPSRVYRGTHEQYF
TRBV21-1	-	-	TRBJ1-1	TGTGCCAGCAGCAAAAGGGACAGATTGAACACTGAAGCTTTCTTT	CASSKRDRLNTEAFF
TRBV5-4	-	TRBD1	TRBJ1-6	TGTGCCAGCAGGGAGACAGGGGTCTCACCCCTCCACTTT	CASRETGVSPLHF
TRBV28	few	TRBD2	TRBJ2-1	TGTGCCAGCAGCTCCCTGGGACTAGCGGGGAATGAGCAGTTCTTC	CASSSLGLAGNEQFF
TRBV2	few	TRBD1	TRBJ1-6	TGTGCCAGCAGGGACAGGGGAAATTCACCCCTCCACTTT	CASRDRGNSPLHF
TRBV5-6	-	-	TRBJ1-1	TGTGCCAGCAGCTTGGGGTGGGGGCTTAGAACTGAAGCTTTCTTT	CASSLGWGLRTEAFF
TRBV15	-	TRBD1	TRBJ2-7	TGTGCCACCAGCAGAGATAAACAGGGGCGGAACGAGCAGTACTTC	CATSRDKQGRNEQYF
TRBV28	once	-	TRBJ1-5	TGTGCCAGCAGTTTATCTCAGGGGCGAAGCAATCAGCCCCAGCATTTT	CASSLSQGRSNQPQHF
TRBV18	few	TRBD2	TRBJ2-1	TGTGCCAGCTCACCACTCCCTAGCGGGGTAGGCAAAGAGCAGTTCTTC	CASSPLPSGVGKEQFF
TRBV10-3	once	-	TRBJ1-1	TGTGCCATCAGTGAGCAGGGGAACACTGAAGCTTTCTTT	CAISEQGNTEAFF
TRBV28	-	TRBD1	TRBJ1-2	TGTGCCAGCAGTACAGGGGGAGACCCCTTGGGTGGCTACACCTTC	CASSTGGDPLGGYTF
TRBV4-3	few	TRBD1	TRBJ1-1	TGCGCCAGCAGCCGGGACAGGGGGCAATTCTTT	CASSRDRGQFF
TRBV7-2	few	TRBD1	TRBJ1-2	TGTGCCAGCAGCAACCTCGGACAGGGGAGGGTCTATGGCTACACCTTC	CASSNLGQGRVYGYTF
TRBV28	-	TRBD1	TRBJ2-7	TGTGCCAGCAGTTTAGGGACAGCCTACGAGCAGTACTTC	CASSLGTAYEQYF
TRBV5-1	-	TRBD2	TRBJ2-7	TGCGCCAGCAGGTTAGCGGGAGGTGCCTACGAGCAGTACTTC	CASRLAGGAYEQYF
TRBV30	-	-	TRBJ2-3	TGTGCCTGGACTCTCGCTTCGGTGAAAGATACGCAGTATTTT	CAWTLASVKDTQYF
TRBV6-1	-	TRBD1	TRBJ1-6	TGTGCCAGCAGTGAACCGGGACAGGGTTATAATTCACCCCTCCACTTT	CASSEPGQGYNSPLHF
TRBV2	-	TRBD1	TRBJ2-1	TGTGCCAGCAGGGGGGACAGCCACAATGAGCAGTTCTTC	CASRGDSHNEQFF
TRBV6-5	-	-	TRBJ2-7	TGTGCCAGCACCTCTCCCCGGATACAGGGCTACGAGCAGTACTTC	CASTSPRIQGYEQYF
TRBV5-1	few	TRBD2	TRBJ2-1	TGCGCCAGCAGCCAGGAACGACTAGCGGCAGATTCCAGGGGCTCCTACAATGAGCAGTTCTTC	CASSQERLAADSRGSYNEQFF
TRBV5-1	-	TRBD1	TRBJ2-7	TGCGCCAGCAGCTCGGGACAGGGGCCCTACGAGCAGTACTTC	CASSSGQGPYEQYF
TRBV15	-	TRBD1	TRBJ2-7	TGTGCCACCGCCATAGGACAGGGCGCCTACGAGCAGTACTTC	CATAIGQGAYEQYF
TRBV9	-	TRBD2	TRBJ2-7	TGTGCCAGCAGCGTAGGAAGCGGGGGCTCCTACGAGCAGTACTTC	CASSVGSGGSYEQYF
TRBV19	few	-	TRBJ1-1	TGTGCCACAACGGACAGCCTGATCACTGAAGCTTTCTTT	CATTDSLITEAFF
TRBV2	-	-	TRBJ1-4	TGTGCCAGCAGTGCGGGGGTCAATAATGAAAAACTGTTTTTT	CASSAGVNNEKLFF
TRBV10-3	few	-	TRBJ1-1	TGTGCCATCAGTGATAAGGGGTACACTGAAGCTTTCTTT	CAISDKGYTEAFF
TRBV9	-	-	TRBJ1-2	TGTGCCAGCAGCGCGGGGGGACGGGATTATGGCTACACCTTC	CASSAGGRDYGYTF